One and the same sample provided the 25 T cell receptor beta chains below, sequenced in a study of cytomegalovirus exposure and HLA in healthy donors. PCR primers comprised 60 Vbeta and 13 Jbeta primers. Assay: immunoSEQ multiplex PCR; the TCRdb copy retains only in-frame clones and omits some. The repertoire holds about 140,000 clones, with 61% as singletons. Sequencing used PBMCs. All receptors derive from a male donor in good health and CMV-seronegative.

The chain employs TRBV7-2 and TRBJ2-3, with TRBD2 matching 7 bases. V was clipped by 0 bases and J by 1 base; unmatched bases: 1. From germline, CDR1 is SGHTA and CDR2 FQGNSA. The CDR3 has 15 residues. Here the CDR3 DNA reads TGTGCCAGCAGCTTAGCTAGCGGGCGCACAGATACGCAGTATTTT. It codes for CASSLASGRTDTQYF.

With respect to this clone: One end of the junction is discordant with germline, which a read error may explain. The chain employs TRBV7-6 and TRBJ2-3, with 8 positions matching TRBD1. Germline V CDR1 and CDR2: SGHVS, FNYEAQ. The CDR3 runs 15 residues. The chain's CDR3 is CPSSLVGQAADTQYF. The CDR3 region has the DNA TGTCCCAGCAGCTTAGTGGGACAGGCGGCAGATACGCAGTATTTT.

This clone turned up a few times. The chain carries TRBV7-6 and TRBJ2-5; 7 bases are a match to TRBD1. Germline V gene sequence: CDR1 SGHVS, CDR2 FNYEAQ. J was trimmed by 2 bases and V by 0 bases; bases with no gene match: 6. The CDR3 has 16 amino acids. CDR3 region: CASSLAGTAIQETQYF. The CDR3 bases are TGTGCCAGCAGCTTAGCCGGGACAGCAATTCAAGAGACCCAGTACTTC.

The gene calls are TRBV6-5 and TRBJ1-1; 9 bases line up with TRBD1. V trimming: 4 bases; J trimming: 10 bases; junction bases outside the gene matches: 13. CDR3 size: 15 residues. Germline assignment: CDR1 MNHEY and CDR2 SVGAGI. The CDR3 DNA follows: TGTGCCAGCAGTTCGTCCCCGGGACAGGGTTTTGTAGCTTTCTTT. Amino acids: CASSSSPGQGFVAFF.

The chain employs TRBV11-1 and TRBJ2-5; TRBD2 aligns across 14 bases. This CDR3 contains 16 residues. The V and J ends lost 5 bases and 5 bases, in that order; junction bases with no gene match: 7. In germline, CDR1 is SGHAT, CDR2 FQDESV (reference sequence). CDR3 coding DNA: TGTGCCAGCAGCCCCGGGACTAGCGGGGGCCGGGAGACCCAGTACTTC. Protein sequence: CASSPGTSGGRETQYF.

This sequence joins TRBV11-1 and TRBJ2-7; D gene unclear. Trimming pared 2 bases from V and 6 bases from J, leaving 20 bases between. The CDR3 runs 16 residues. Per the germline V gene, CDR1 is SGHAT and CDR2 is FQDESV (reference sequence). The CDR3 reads CASSLFLTSSSGEQYF. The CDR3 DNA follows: TGTGCCAGCAGCTTATTCCTTACTTCATCCTCCGGCGAGCAGTACTTC. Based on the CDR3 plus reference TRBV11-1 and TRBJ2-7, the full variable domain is EAEVAQSPRYKITEKSQAVAFWCDPISGHATLYWYRQILGQGPELLVQFQDESVVDDSQLPKDRFSAERLKGVDSTLKIQPAELGDSAMYLCASSLFLTSSSGEQYFGPGTRLTVT.

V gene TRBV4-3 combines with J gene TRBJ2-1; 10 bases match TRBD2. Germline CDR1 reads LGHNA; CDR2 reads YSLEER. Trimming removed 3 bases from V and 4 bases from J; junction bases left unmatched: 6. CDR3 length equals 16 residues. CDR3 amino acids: CASSQGLAGEYNEQFF. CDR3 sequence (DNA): TGCGCCAGCAGCCAGGGCCTAGCGGGGGAATACAATGAGCAGTTCTTC.

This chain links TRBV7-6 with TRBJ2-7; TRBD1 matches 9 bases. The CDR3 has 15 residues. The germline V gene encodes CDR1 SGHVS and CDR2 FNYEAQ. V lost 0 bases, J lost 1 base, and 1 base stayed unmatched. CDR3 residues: CASSLAQGASYEQYF. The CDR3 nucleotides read TGTGCCAGCAGCTTAGCACAGGGGGCTTCCTACGAGCAGTACTTC.

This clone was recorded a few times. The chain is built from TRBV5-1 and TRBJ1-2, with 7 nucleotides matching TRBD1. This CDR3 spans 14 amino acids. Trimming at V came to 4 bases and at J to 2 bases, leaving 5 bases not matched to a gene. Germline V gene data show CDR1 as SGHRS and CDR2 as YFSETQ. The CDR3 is CASSPRDRNYGYTF. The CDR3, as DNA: TGCGCCAGCAGCCCCCGGGACAGAAACTATGGCTACACCTTC.

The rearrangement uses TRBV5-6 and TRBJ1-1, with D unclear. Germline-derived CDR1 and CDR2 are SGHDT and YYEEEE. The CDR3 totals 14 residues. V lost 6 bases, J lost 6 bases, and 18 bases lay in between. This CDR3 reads CASIDGLSYSEAFF. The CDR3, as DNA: TGTGCCAGCATCGATGGTCTCTCTTACTCTGAAGCTTTCTTT. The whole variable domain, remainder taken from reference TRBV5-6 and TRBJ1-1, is DAGVTQSPTHLIKTRGQQVTLRCSPKSGHDTVSWYQQALGQGPQFIFQYYEEEERQRGNFPDRFSGHQFPNYSSELNVNALLLGDSALYLCASIDGLSYSEAFFGQGTRLTVV.

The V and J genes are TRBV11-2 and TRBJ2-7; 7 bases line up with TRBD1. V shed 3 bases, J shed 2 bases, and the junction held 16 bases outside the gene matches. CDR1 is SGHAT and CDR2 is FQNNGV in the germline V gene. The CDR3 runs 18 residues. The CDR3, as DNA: TGTGCCAGCAGCTTTAGTACGCCTGTCGGGACAGTAGCCTACGAGCAGTACTTC. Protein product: CASSFSTPVGTVAYEQYF.

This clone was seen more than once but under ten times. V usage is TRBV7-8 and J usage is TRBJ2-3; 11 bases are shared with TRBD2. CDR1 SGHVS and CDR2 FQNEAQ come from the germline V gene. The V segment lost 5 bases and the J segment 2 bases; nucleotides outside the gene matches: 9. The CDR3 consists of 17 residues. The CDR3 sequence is CASSPSLAGAHTDTQYF. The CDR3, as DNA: TGTGCCAGCAGCCCATCACTAGCGGGGGCCCACACAGATACGCAGTATTTT.

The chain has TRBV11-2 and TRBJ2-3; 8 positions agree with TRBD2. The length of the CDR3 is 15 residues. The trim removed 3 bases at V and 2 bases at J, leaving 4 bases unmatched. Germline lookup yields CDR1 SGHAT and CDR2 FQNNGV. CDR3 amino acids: CASSLRLANTDTQYF. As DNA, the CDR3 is TGTGCCAGCAGCTTGAGACTAGCGAACACAGATACGCAGTATTTT.

Here the CDR3 reads CASSPASLQETQYF. CDR3 nucleotide sequence: TGTGCCAGCAGCCCCGCCTCACTCCAAGAGACCCAGTACTTC. This chain uses TRBV7-3 with TRBJ2-5; D ambiguous. The CDR3 loop spans 14 amino acids. The V end lost 5 bases, the J end lost 1 base, and 11 bases lay between the germline ends. Germline-derived CDR1 and CDR2 are SGHTA and FQGTGA.

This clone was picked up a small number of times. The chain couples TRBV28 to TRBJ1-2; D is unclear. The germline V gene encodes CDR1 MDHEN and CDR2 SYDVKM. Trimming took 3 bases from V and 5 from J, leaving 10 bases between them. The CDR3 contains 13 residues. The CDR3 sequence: CASSFITRYGYTF. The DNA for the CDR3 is TGTGCCAGCAGTTTCATAACGAGGTATGGCTACACCTTC.

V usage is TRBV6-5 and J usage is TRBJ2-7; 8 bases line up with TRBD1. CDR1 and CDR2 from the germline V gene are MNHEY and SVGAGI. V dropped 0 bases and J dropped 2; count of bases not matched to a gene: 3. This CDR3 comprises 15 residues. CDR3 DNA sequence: TGTGCCAGCAGTTACTCGAGACAGGGGCCCTACGAGCAGTACTTC. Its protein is CASSYSRQGPYEQYF.

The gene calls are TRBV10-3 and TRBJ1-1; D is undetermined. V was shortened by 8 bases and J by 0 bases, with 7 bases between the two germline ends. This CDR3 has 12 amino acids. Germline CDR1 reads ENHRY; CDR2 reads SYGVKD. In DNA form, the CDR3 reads TGTGCCATCCGCGGTCTGAACACTGAAGCTTTCTTT. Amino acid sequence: CAIRGLNTEAFF.

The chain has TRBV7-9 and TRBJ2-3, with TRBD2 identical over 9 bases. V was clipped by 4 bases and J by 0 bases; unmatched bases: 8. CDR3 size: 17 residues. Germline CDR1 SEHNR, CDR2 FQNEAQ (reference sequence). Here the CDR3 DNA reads TGTGCCAGCAGCTCTGCTCCGACTAGCGGAAGCACAGATACGCAGTATTTT. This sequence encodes CASSSAPTSGSTDTQYF. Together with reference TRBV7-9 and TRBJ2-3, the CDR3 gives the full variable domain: DTGVSQNPRHKITKRGQNVTFRCDPISEHNRLYWYRQTLGQGPEFLTYFQNEAQLEKSRLLSDRFSAERPKGSFSTLEIQRTEQGDSAMYLCASSSAPTSGSTDTQYFGPGTRLTVL.

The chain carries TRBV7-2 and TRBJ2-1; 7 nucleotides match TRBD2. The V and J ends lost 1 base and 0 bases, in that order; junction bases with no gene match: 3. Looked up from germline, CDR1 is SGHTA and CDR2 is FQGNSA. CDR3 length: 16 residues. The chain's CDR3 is CASSLVSGGSYNEQFF. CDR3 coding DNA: TGTGCCAGCAGCTTAGTCTCGGGAGGCTCCTACAATGAGCAGTTCTTC.

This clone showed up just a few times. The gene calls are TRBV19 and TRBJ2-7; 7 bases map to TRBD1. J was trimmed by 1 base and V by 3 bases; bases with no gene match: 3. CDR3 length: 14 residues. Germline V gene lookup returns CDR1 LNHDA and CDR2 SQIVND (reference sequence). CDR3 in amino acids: CASSIRDSSYEQYF. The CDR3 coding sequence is TGTGCCAGTAGTATCCGGGACAGTTCCTACGAGCAGTACTTC.

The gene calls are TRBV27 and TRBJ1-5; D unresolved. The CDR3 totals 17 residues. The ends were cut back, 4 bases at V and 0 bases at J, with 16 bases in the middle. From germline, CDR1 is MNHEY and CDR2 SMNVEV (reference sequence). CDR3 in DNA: TGTGCCAGCAGTTCCCCCCCCGGGAGTAATAGCAATCAGCCCCAGCATTTT. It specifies CASSSPPGSNSNQPQHF.

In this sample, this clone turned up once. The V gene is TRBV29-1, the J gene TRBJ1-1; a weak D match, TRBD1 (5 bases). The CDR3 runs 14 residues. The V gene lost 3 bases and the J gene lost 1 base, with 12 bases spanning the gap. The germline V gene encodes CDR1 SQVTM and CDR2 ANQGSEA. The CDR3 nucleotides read TGCAGCGTTGAGAAAGCGGGGGGGAACACTGAAGCTTTCTTT. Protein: CSVEKAGGNTEAFF.

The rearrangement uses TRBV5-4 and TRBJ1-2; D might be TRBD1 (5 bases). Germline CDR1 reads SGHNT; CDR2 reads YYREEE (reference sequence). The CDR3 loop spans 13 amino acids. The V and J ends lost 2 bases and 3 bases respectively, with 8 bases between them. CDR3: CASSFSRDYGYTF. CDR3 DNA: TGTGCCAGCAGCTTTAGCAGGGACTATGGCTACACCTTC.

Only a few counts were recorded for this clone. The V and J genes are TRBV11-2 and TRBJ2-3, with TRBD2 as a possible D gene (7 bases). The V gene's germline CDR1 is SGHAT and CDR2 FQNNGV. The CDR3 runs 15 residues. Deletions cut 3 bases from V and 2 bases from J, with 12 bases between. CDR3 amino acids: CASSFRGGPTDTQYF. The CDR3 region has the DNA TGTGCCAGCAGCTTTAGGGGGGGGCCCACAGATACGCAGTATTTT.

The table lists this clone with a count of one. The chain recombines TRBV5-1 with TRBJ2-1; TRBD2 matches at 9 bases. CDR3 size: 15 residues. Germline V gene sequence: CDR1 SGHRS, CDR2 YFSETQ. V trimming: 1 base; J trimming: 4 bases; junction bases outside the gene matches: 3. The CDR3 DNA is TGCGCCAGCAGCTTGCCTAGCGGGGAATACAATGAGCAGTTCTTC. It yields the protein CASSLPSGEYNEQFF.